This T cell receptor beta chain was sequenced during a study of somatic mutations in cytotoxic T cells in rheumatoid arthritis. About the research overall: Patient blood (approximately 30 ml EDTA) was drawn right after diagnosis, before any treatment. Study outcomes and limitations: In rheumatoid arthritis patients, unlike healthy controls, CD8+ clonality rose with age.

The CDR3 totals 15 residues. With V trimmed by 3 bases and J by 2 bases, 4 bases remained unmatched. Germline V gene sequence: CDR1 MDHEN, CDR2 SYDVKM. Sequencing used immunoSEQ multiplex PCR; TCRdb keeps in-frame clones, though not all of them. The sample includes 19,000 or so clones, about 83% of them seen just once. On this clone: Its antigen is not identified.

Sequencing was performed on CD8+ T cells sorted from blood. The chain couples TRBV28 to TRBJ1-5, with 7 bases matching TRBD1. This clonotype was obtained from a young man with rheumatoid arthritis. In DNA, the CDR3 is TGTGCCAGCAGTTTTTTCGGGACAGGCAATCAGCCCCAGCATTTT. Translating gives CASSFFGTGNQPQHF.